This TCR beta chain was recorded in a study of OX40 agonist ivuxolimab in advanced cancers. About the study as a whole: Ivuxolimab was a fully human IgG2 agonistic monoclonal antibody targeting the costimulatory receptor OX40 (CD134). In the dose-escalation cohort, around four fifths of patients were male, and the mean age was approximately 60 years with a range of roughly 20 to 79. Of the 50 or so patients in dose escalation, 19 had hepatocellular carcinoma, around 15 had melanoma, 9 had renal cell carcinoma and 9 had head and neck cancer. Intravenous ivuxolimab was administered to patients every 2 weeks at six dose levels: 0.01, 0.1, 0.3, 1.5, 3 and 10 mg/kg. The point of sequencing TCRbeta in the periphery was to test whether ivuxolimab changed TCR sequence diversity and drove clonal T-cell expansion. The paper reports the monotherapy dose-escalation portion (N of about 50 patients) of the phase I ivuxolimab trial. Patients were allowed to have had prior anti-PD-1, anti-PD-L1 or anti-CTLA-4 therapy, and around 37% of the dose-escalation patients had previously received checkpoint inhibitors. Partial responses occurred in three dose-escalation patients: two with cutaneous melanoma and one with hepatocellular carcinoma.

Patients with autoimmune disease history or receiving systemic immunosuppression were excluded from the trial. In every dose cohort, peripheral blood was drawn for TCR sequencing at baseline, cycle 4 day 1, and cycle 7 day 1. The samples were drawn from a first-in-human, open-label, multicenter phase I dose-escalation trial of ivuxolimab. Adults with locally advanced or metastatic melanoma, renal cell, hepatocellular, or head and neck squamous cell carcinoma were enrolled in the trial. CD4+ and CD8+ T cells were sorted separately from peripheral blood before TCR sequencing. Genomic DNA was extracted from sorted cells for sequencing of the TCRbeta CDR3 region. TCRbeta CDR3 regions were sequenced using the immunoSEQ Assay. In TCRdb, the immuneACCESS table is reduced to in-frame sequences with V and J assigned. These tables do not hold every clone; where another copy was compared, an unresolved V gene accounts for under half, and the others remain unexplained. This sample lists roughly 80,000 clones; roughly 85% were detected once. The ten largest make up around 2% of the sample.

Comments on this clone: Its binding antigen is unknown. No much larger clone exists at a distance of one base, and base qualities are not known.

CDR3 length: 15 amino acids, cysteine to phenylalanine. Only the CDR3 region is kept as DNA, spanning 45 bases read in frame from base 1. V is reduced by 5 bases and J by 3 bases, leaving a spacing of 16 bases between them. Taken from the germline V gene (reference sequence), the CDR1 and CDR2 loops are LNHDA and SQIVND. What the authors observed across the whole study: Which antigens the clonally expanded peripheral T cells were specific for was not determined. On average, CD8+ T cells showed more expanded clones than CD4+ T cells after ivuxolimab. Partial responders in the 0.1-3.0 mg/kg groups had among the lowest normalized peripheral clonal expansion, especially among CD8+ T cells. At doses of 0.1 to 3.0 mg/kg, clonal expansion of both CD4+ and CD8+ T cells in blood was seen between baseline and week 6. Low levels of normalized T-cell clonal expansion were also shown by some nonresponding patients.

The origin of this receptor is an adult with an advanced solid tumor such as melanoma, head and neck, liver or kidney cancer. This receptor chain uses TRBV19 and TRBJ1-1; tentative D gene TRBD1, with 5 bases matching. The input for sequencing was CD4+ or CD8+ T cells sorted from blood, taken in a trial of the OX40 agonist ivuxolimab. Read as DNA, the sequence is TGTGCCAGTAGTCGGGGCACAAGATGGGACACTGAAGCTTTCTTT. It specifies CASSRGTRWDTEAFF.